Sequencing of this T cell receptor beta chain was carried out in a study of CD8+ T cells in alopecia areata. Per the germline V gene, CDR1 is SGHRS and CDR2 is YFSETQ. The CDR3 runs 15 residues. Trimming stripped 0 bases from V and 5 bases from J, with 14 bases between. Study-level results: Resident alphabeta T-cell populations of normal skin are likewise subject to sequencing in scalp samples. The study found higher clonality in lesional than normal scalp, especially in alopecia totalis/universalis. Many expanded lesional clones persisted during tofacitinib (in both scalp and blood).

TCR sequencing used cDNA made by reverse transcription of extracted RNA. Measured with immunoSEQ multiplex PCR; TCRdb has only the in-frame clones, and not every one. The sample lists around 290,000 clones, roughly 64% occurring once. This clone was observed a few times. Its antigen is currently unknown. Treatment given: oral pan-JAK inhibitor, 5-10 mg twice daily. From alopecia areata patients, lesional scalp punch biopsies and peripheral blood were collected. The material was CD4+ T cells sorted from blood, obtained at week 24, from a patient treated with tofacitinib. The sequence derives from a human donor with alopecia areata. The gene calls are TRBV5-1 and TRBJ2-5; D is unclear. The chain's CDR3 is CASSLADAGRETQYF. The CDR3 nucleotides are TGCGCCAGCAGCTTGGCCGATGCAGGACGGGAGACCCAGTACTTC. Full variable domain (missing parts from reference TRBV5-1 and TRBJ2-5): KAGVTQTPRYLIKTRGQQVTLSCSPISGHRSVSWYQQTPGQGLQFLFEYFSETQRNKGNFPGRFSGRQFSNSRSEMNVSTLELGDSALYLCASSLADAGRETQYFGPGTRLLVL.